This is a list of T cell receptor beta chains from one sample in a study of control samples from healthy donors and cancer patients. Libraries were prepared by immunoSEQ multiplex PCR; TCRdb keeps only in-frame clonotypes and omits some of them. This sample carries about 110,000 clones, approximately 87% of them seen once, and the ten largest clones take less than 4%. Sequenced input: PBMCs. The receptors shown here come from a woman aged 60-75 years with lung cancer. Each CDR3 is given with its conserved first and last residue. D genes are given only for firm matches. The size entry is marked missing in some rows and otherwise reads once, few, many or a size class.

.	TRBV19	16	TRBJ2-5	TRBD2	CASSIAGSGGFETQYF	TGTGCCAGTAGTATAGCTGGTAGCGGGGGCTTTGAGACCCAGTACTTC
.	TRBV6-5	14	TRBJ2-7	.	CASRGRTESYEQYF	TGTGCCAGCAGGGGGAGGACTGAATCCTACGAGCAGTACTTC
.	TRBV5-4	16	TRBJ2-1	.	CASSPDLMSSYNEQFF	TGTGCCAGCAGCCCCGACTTGATGAGCTCCTACAATGAGCAGTTCTTC
.	TRBV19	13	TRBJ1-5	TRBD1	CASRGTGGQPQHF	TGTGCCAGTAGGGGGACAGGGGGTCAGCCCCAGCATTTT
.	TRBV4-1	15	TRBJ2-7	TRBD2	CASSQEASGTYEQYF	TGCGCCAGCAGCCAAGAAGCTAGCGGGACCTACGAGCAGTACTTC
.	TRBV30	13	TRBJ2-3	TRBD2	CACTGLVEDTQYF	TGTGCCTGTACGGGACTAGTGGAAGATACGCAGTATTTT
.	TRBV14	14	TRBJ2-7	.	CASSQQGFPYEQYF	TGTGCCAGCAGCCAACAGGGATTTCCATACGAGCAGTACTTC
.	TRBV5-1	17	TRBJ2-3	TRBD2	CASSLALAGGLADTQYF	TGCGCCAGCAGCTTGGCCCTAGCGGGAGGGTTGGCAGATACGCAGTATTTT
.	TRBV9	13	TRBJ2-2	.	CASRQSATGELFF	TGTGCCAGCAGACAAAGTGCGACCGGGGAGCTGTTTTTT
.	TRBV9	13	TRBJ2-1	TRBD1	CASQPRDRSEQFF	TGTGCCAGCCAACCCCGGGACAGAAGTGAGCAGTTCTTC
.	TRBV24-1	17	TRBJ2-2	TRBD1	CATSDLGQAPATGELFF	TGTGCCACCAGTGATTTGGGACAGGCCCCTGCAACCGGGGAGCTGTTTTTT
.	TRBV5-1	14	TRBJ2-7	.	CASSLAVSSYEQYF	TGCGCCAGCAGCTTGGCCGTAAGCTCCTACGAGCAGTACTTC
.	TRBV27	14	TRBJ1-4	TRBD1	CASSFRTGTEKLFF	TGTGCCAGCAGTTTCAGGACAGGGACTGAAAAACTGTTTTTT
.	TRBV3-1/TRBV3-2	14	TRBJ1-6	.	CASSQGSVNSPLHF	TGTGCCAGCAGCCAAGGGTCAGTTAATTCACCCCTCCACTTT
once	TRBV6-5	14	TRBJ1-2	TRBD1	CASLNFGQANGYTF	TGTGCCAGCCTTAACTTCGGACAGGCGAATGGCTACACCTTC
.	TRBV5-1	14	TRBJ2-5	.	CASSTDPPAETQYF	TGCGCCAGCAGTACGGACCCACCGGCGGAGACCCAGTACTTC
.	TRBV10-3	13	TRBJ1-1	TRBD1	CAITSAGGTEAFF	TGTGCCATCACCTCAGCAGGGGGCACTGAAGCTTTCTTT
.	TRBV5-1	15	TRBJ2-2	.	CASSLVQGSTGELFF	TGCGCCAGCAGCTTGGTGCAAGGTAGCACCGGGGAGCTGTTTTTT
.	TRBV6-5	16	TRBJ1-4	.	CASSYASGATNEKLFF	TGTGCCAGCAGTTACGCGAGCGGCGCAACTAATGAAAAACTGTTTTTT
once	TRBV6-5	13	TRBJ1-1	.	CASRQQFNTEAFF	TGTGCCAGCAGGCAACAGTTTAACACTGAAGCTTTCTTT
.	TRBV18	16	TRBJ1-1	.	CASSPIMGLGNTEAFF	TGTGCCAGCTCACCCATTATGGGGCTTGGGAACACTGAAGCTTTCTTT
.	TRBV6-1	14	TRBJ1-1	TRBD1	CASSDQGGLTEAFF	TGTGCCAGCAGTGACCAGGGGGGGCTAACTGAAGCTTTCTTT
.	TRBV7-2	14	TRBJ1-1	.	CASSWGGMNTEAFF	TGTGCCAGCAGCTGGGGGGGGATGAACACTGAAGCTTTCTTT
few	TRBV6-6	13	TRBJ1-2	.	CASSLQEDYGYTF	TGTGCCAGCAGTTTACAAGAAGACTATGGCTACACCTTC
.	TRBV9	16	TRBJ2-7	.	CASSPRAAGGLGEQYF	TGTGCCAGCAGCCCCCGGGCGGCCGGCGGTCTGGGCGAGCAGTACTTC
.	TRBV7-9	14	TRBJ2-1	TRBD2	CASRSSGGPEEQLF	TGTGCCAGCAGGTCTAGCGGGGGGCCGGAAGAGCAGCTCTTC
.	TRBV7-2	17	TRBJ1-2	.	CASSLVVAQVQDYGYTF	TGTGCCAGCAGCTTAGTTGTAGCACAGGTACAAGACTATGGCTACACCTTC
.	TRBV4-3	13	TRBJ2-2	.	CASSQVGAGELFF	TGCGCCAGCAGCCAAGTAGGGGCCGGGGAGCTGTTTTTT
.	TRBV1	14	TRBJ2-2	.	CTSSQSSEGGELFF	TGCACCAGCAGCCAATCCAGTGAAGGCGGGGAGCTGTTTTTT
once	TRBV5-1	12	TRBJ2-7	.	CASSLGAYEQYF	TGCGCCAGCAGCTTGGGGGCGTACGAGCAGTACTTC
.	TRBV3-1/TRBV3-2	12	TRBJ1-1	.	CASSQRGPQAFF	TGTGCCAGCAGCCAAAGAGGGCCTCAAGCTTTCTTT
.	TRBV29-1	11	TRBJ1-1	.	CSVENYPEAFF	TGCAGCGTTGAGAATTACCCTGAAGCTTTCTTT
.	TRBV7-2	14	TRBJ1-2	.	CASSLVAGPYGYTF	TGTGCCAGCAGCTTAGTGGCTGGTCCCTATGGCTACACCTTC
few	TRBV11-2	17	TRBJ2-3	TRBD2	CASSFRSGGPLTDTQYF	TGTGCCAGCAGCTTTCGTAGCGGGGGTCCCCTCACAGATACGCAGTATTTT
.	TRBV14	16	TRBJ2-1	.	CASSPLLEAHTNEQFF	TGTGCCAGCAGCCCCCTATTGGAGGCGCATACCAATGAGCAGTTCTTC
.	TRBV7-8	17	TRBJ1-5	TRBD1	CASSWGTGSVSNQPQHF	TGTGCCAGCAGCTGGGGGACAGGGAGTGTGAGCAATCAGCCCCAGCATTTT
.	TRBV7-2	16	TRBJ2-1	TRBD2	CASSLAQRGGYNEQFF	TGTGCCAGCAGCTTAGCTCAGCGGGGGGGATACAATGAGCAGTTCTTC
.	TRBV27	14	TRBJ2-7	TRBD2	CASSPRTSGYEQYF	TGTGCCAGCAGTCCTCGGACTAGCGGCTACGAGCAGTACTTC
.	TRBV3-1/TRBV3-2	16	TRBJ2-1	TRBD1	CASSQGWTGVHNEQFF	TGTGCCAGCAGCCAAGGCTGGACAGGGGTGCACAATGAGCAGTTCTTC
.	TRBV7-3	15	TRBJ1-2	TRBD1	CASSLTGTGGFGYTF	TGTGCCAGCAGCTTAACGGGGACAGGGGGTTTTGGCTACACCTTC
once	TRBV11-2	11	TRBJ2-1	.	CASSSDREQFF	TGTGCCAGCAGCTCGGATCGGGAGCAGTTCTTC
.	TRBV7-9	14	TRBJ2-3	.	CASSLAGAEDTQYF	TGTGCCAGCAGCTTAGCGGGAGCGGAAGATACGCAGTATTTT
.	TRBV28	12	TRBJ1-1	.	CASSQQNTEAFF	TGTGCCAGCAGTCAACAGAACACTGAAGCTTTCTTT
.	TRBV6-2/TRBV6-3	12	TRBJ1-6	.	CASSLGNSPLHF	TGTGCCAGCAGTTTAGGAAATTCACCCCTCCACTTT
.	TRBV6-5	14	TRBJ2-7	.	CASSRGTNADEQYF	TGTGCCAGCAGTCGCGGGACCAATGCCGACGAGCAGTACTTC
.	TRBV27	14	TRBJ2-3	TRBD1	CASTRQGHRDTQYF	TGTGCCAGCACCCGACAGGGTCATAGGGATACGCAGTATTTT
few	TRBV6-5	16	TRBJ1-5	.	CASSYSYSGGDQPQHF	TGTGCCAGCAGTTATTCTTACTCTGGGGGTGATCAGCCCCAGCATTTT
.	TRBV18	17	TRBJ1-1	.	CASSPPSRPMRGTEAFF	TGTGCCAGCTCACCACCGAGTCGACCGATGCGTGGCACTGAAGCTTTCTTT
.	TRBV6-5	14	TRBJ1-2	.	CASREDANNYGYTF	TGTGCCAGCAGGGAGGACGCAAACAACTATGGCTACACCTTC
.	TRBV18	15	TRBJ1-2	.	CASSPDATANYGYTF	TGTGCCAGCTCACCCGACGCAACAGCTAACTATGGCTACACCTTC
.	TRBV7-9	13	TRBJ1-1	.	CASSLLGGTEAFF	TGTGCCAGCAGCTTACTTGGGGGCACTGAAGCTTTCTTT